This T cell receptor (beta chain) appears in the sequencing data of a study of T cell repertoires in cytomegalovirus infection (dated by TCRdb to the late 2010s). General notes on the study: Peptide stimulations targeted recently identified HLA-C-restricted CMV epitopes, whose presentation resists viral immunomodulation, together with well-studied HLA-B-restricted epitopes. The HLA type of each donor mattered for the analysis, because public TCR beta signatures pointed to carriage of CMV infection along with the matching HLA type. Overall results and qualifications from the work: Cumulative frequency of public TCR beta family members discriminated carriers of CMV infection plus the relevant HLA type in this cohort and an independent roughly 340-donor cohort. The ex vivo response was dominated by HLA-C-restricted CMV-specific TCR beta clonotypes, and the single most frequent clonotype in two of eight donors was supplied by these HLA-C-restricted clonotypes.

TCRdb records Illumina HiSeq 1500 as the sequencer. TCRdb reprocessing: public reads trimmed at Q25 with fastp, clones called with MiXCR, in-frame beta chains kept. Every CDR3 protein is listed once, alongside the most common genes and DNA of its rows. The sample table contains about 890,000 distinct CDR3 sequences; only one count was recorded for approximately 30% of them. The ten largest clones represent 10% to 15% of the sample. The treatment or condition label of this sample denotes: in vitro stimulation with specific CMV peptide epitopes to enrich CMV-specific T cells. This clonotype showed up just a few times. Its antigen remains unidentified. No base qualities exist here, and no much larger clone lies one base off it. Unmatched junction bases come to 5, with V trimmed by 7 bases and J by 0 bases. The CDR3 measures 17 amino acids from cysteine to phenylalanine. Only CDR3 DNA remains: 51 bases, in frame from the first base. Sequences MNHEY (CDR1) and SMNVEV (CDR2) are obtained from the germline V gene (reference sequence).

The rearranged chain carries TRBV27 and TRBJ2-1, and 14 bases in between align with TRBD2. The receptor was derived from a human donor in good health (CMV status not recorded). Some clones in this sample may be carry-over from other donors' samples. The sample in question was cultured CD8+ T cells from PBMCs, obtained from culture after CMV antigen stimulation. The CDR3 reads as follows: CASTPGLAGVSYNEQFF. The DNA sequence reads TGTGCCAGCACCCCGGGACTAGCGGGGGTCTCCTACAATGAGCAGTTCTTC.